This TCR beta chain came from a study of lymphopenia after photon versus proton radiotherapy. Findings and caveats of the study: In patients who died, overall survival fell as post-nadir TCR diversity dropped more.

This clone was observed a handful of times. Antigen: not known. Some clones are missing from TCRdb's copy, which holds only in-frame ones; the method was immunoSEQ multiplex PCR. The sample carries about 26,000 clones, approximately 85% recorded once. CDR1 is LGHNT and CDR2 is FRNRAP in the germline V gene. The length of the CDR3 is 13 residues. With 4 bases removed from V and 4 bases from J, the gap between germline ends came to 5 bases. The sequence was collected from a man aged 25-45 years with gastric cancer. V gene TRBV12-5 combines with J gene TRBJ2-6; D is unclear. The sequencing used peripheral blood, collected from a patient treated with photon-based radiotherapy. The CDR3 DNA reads TGTGCTAGTGGTTGGGGAGGGGCCAACGTCCTGACTTTC. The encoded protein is CASGWGGANVLTF.